The following is a T cell receptor beta chain sequence with its context. This clone appeared a few times. Its antigen remains unidentified. The input lacks base qualities; no much larger clone sits a single base away. V is cut by 2 bases and J by 1 base, and the space between the germline ends is 11 bases. The CDR3 goes from the cysteine to the phenylalanine over 15 residues. Of the read, only the CDR3 DNA is kept; its 45 bases are in frame from base 1. The germline V gene provides CDR1 KGHSH and CDR2 LQKENI. These data are taken from a study of cytomegalovirus exposure and HLA in healthy donors (dated by TCRdb to the late 2010s). Regarding the study in general: According to a later analysis, one platform produced both the 120 validation repertoires and the roughly 650 repertoires of the first cohort. The study was designed to test whether signatures of past pathogen exposure could be identified by cataloging public T cell receptors. Besides the first cohort of under 700 subjects, a separate validation cohort made up of 120 different subjects was used. To predict cytomegalovirus infection status, the study combined high-throughput TCR immunosequencing, statistical association of individual TCRs with disease status, and machine learning. Study-wide conclusions, independent of this receptor: Most TCR sequences were seen in very few donors, while some public TCRs were found in many individuals. In both the original and validation cohorts, the classifier was reported to diagnose cytomegalovirus status with high specificity and sensitivity. Of the cluster scores, around 95% were above 0 in a later analysis, which found that TCRs clustered in the first cohort also tended to co-occur in the 120 validation repertoires. The validation cohort had no HLA typing available for a later analysis, so co-occurrence within that cohort was assessed over all 130 or so repertoires. Three of the identified cytomegalovirus-associated TCR beta chains were confirmed in vitro to be specific for cytomegalovirus antigens. The authors suggested that the approach could potentially be extended to other disease states and immunological phenotypes. The study listed 150 to 200 TCR beta chains as associated with cytomegalovirus.

Libraries were prepared through the immunoSEQ multiplex PCR assay. The original methods were these. A statistical classification framework was developed to diagnose cytomegalovirus status using the catalog of TCR beta chain sequences. Entries here come from immuneACCESS through TCRdb and include only in-frame sequences with V and J called. Some clones fail to appear in such tables; in the studies checked, an unresolved V gene covers under half of the shortfall, and the cause of the remainder is unknown. V, J and clone size derive from that table, while D and trimming were established from the DNA sequence. The sample yields around 180,000 clones; around 88% were counted once. Together, the top ten hold about 1.6% of the sample. The donors were included in the validation cohort of 130 or so subjects, a group kept apart from the approximately 700-subject first cohort.

The clonotype originates from a young woman in good health and CMV-seronegative. Sequenced material: PBMCs. This receptor chain uses TRBV18 and TRBJ1-1, with the D gene not clear enough to name. The CDR3: CASSPIGSANTEAFF. The DNA reads as follows: TGTGCCAGCTCACCAATCGGGTCTGCGAACACTGAAGCTTTCTTT.